The TCR beta chain under discussion was sequenced for a study of CD8 T cells in ankylosing spondylitis. Study observations and caveats: A TCR beta motif of several highly homologous variants appeared characteristic of ankylosing spondylitis blood. Significant enrichment of disease-linked clones was reportedly seen in matched ankylosing spondylitis synovial fluid.

A remark on this clonotype: Its target is unknown.

There are 12 residues in the CDR3. The germline CDR1 and CDR2 sequences are MDHEN and SYDVKM. Trimming took 3 bases from V and 6 from J, leaving 6 bases between them. It was by quantitative 5'-RACE with molecular barcodes that TCR beta libraries were made. TCRdb re-analysed the 5' RACE reads in MiXCR, keeping a single row per CDR3 protein. The repertoire has fewer than 750,000 distinct CDR3 sequences, about 20% of them found once; the top ten carry about 20%. Material: blood, either unsorted or a sorted T cell fraction (not recorded which). The receptor was derived from a male donor with ankylosing spondylitis. This chain uses TRBV28 with TRBJ1-5, with D uncertain. The CDR3 sequence: CASSLWCQPQHF. Written as DNA, the CDR3 is TGTGCCAGCAGTTTGTGGTGTCAGCCCCAGCATTTT.